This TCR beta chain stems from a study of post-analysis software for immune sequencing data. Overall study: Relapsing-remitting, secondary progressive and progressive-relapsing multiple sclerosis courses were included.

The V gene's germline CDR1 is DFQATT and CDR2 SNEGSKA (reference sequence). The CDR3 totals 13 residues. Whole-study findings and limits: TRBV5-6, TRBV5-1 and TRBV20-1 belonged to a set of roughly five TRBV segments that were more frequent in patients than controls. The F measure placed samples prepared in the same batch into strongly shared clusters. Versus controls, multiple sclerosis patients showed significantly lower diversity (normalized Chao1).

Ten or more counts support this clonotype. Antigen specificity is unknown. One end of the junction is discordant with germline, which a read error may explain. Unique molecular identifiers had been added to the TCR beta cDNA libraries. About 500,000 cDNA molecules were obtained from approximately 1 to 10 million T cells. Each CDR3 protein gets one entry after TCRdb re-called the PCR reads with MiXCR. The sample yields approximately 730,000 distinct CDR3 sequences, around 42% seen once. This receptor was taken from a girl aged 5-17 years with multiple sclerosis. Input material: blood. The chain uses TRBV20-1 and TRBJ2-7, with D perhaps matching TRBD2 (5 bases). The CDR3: CSARGGRSYEQYF. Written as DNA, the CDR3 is TGCAGTGCGAGAGGCGGGCGATCCTACGAGCAGTACTTC.